Each of the 20 T cell receptor beta chains below was sequenced from the same sample in a study of T cells in Graves' hyperthyroidism and ophthalmopathy. Authors of the study amplified TCR beta CDR3 regions from RNA transcripts. The HTBI primer set drove a first-round RT-PCR of the TCR CDR3. TCRdb recomputed calls from the multiplex PCR reads with MiXCR, one row per CDR3 protein. The sample shows almost 500,000 distinct CDR3 sequences, roughly 23% of them seen only once. Sequencing was performed on blood. These receptors originate from a woman in her seventies with Graves' ophthalmopathy.

The rearrangement uses TRBV13 and TRBJ2-4; 8 positions agree with TRBD1. Germline lookup yields CDR1 PRHDT and CDR2 FYEKMQ (reference sequence). The J segment lost 7 bases and the V segment lost 0 bases, leaving 2 bases of the junction unmatched. This CDR3 contains 14 residues. The CDR3 loop reads CASSLGGQGNIQYF. The CDR3, as DNA: TGTGCCAGCAGCTTAGGAGGACAGGGCAACATTCAGTACTTC.

The V gene is TRBV5-1, the J gene TRBJ1-6, with D tentatively TRBD1 (5 bases). The germline V gene encodes CDR1 SGHRS and CDR2 YFSETQ. The V and J ends lost 4 bases and 7 bases respectively, with 18 bases between them. This CDR3 has 16 residues. CDR3 protein: CASSQVLGTGNSPLHF. CDR3 nucleotides: TGCGCCAGCAGCCAAGTTTTAGGGACGGGCAATTCACCCCTCCACTTT.

This clonotype was picked up many times. The V call is TRBV2, the J call TRBJ2-1, with 12 bases matching TRBD2. The CDR3 is 16 residues long. Germline V lookup: CDR1 SNHLY, CDR2 FYNNEI. The ends lost 6 bases at V and 6 bases at J; junction bases unmatched: 9. The CDR3 is CASRRSTSGSTNEQFF. The CDR3 DNA follows: TGTGCCAGCAGGAGATCGACTAGCGGGAGTACCAATGAGCAGTTCTTC.

The chain couples TRBV6-1 to TRBJ2-3; TRBD2 agrees at 8 bases. V was clipped by 6 bases and J by 0 bases; unmatched bases: 23. The CDR3 extends over 21 amino acids. From germline, CDR1 is MNHNS and CDR2 SASEGT. CDR3 loop: CASSNRVAHITRGASTDTQYF. CDR3 coding DNA: TGTGCCAGCAGCAACAGGGTCGCTCACATCACGCGGGGGGCTAGCACAGATACGCAGTATTTT.

This clonotype was detected only a few times. The CDR3 sequence: CASSFFGLANEQFF. The CDR3 region has the DNA TGTGCCAGCAGCTTTTTTGGTCTAGCGAATGAGCAGTTCTTC. The rearrangement joins TRBV7-2 to TRBJ2-1; perhaps TRBD2 as D (6 bases). The CDR3 sequence is 14 residues long. Trimming shortened V by 3 bases and J by 7 bases, and 13 bases separated the two germline ends. CDR1 and CDR2 (germline): SGHTA, FQGNSA.

This clonotype was detected a few times. The V gene is TRBV28, the J gene TRBJ2-7, with 9 positions matching TRBD1. The junction had 10 bases not matched to a gene; V was cut back by 4 bases and J by 9 bases. Germline V lookup: CDR1 MDHEN, CDR2 SYDVKM. The CDR3 totals 14 residues. Here the CDR3 reads CASSSGQGNWGQYF. CDR3 coding DNA: TGTGCCAGCAGTTCGGGACAGGGCAATTGGGGGCAGTACTTC.

This clonotype came up many times. The gene calls are TRBV10-3 and TRBJ1-5, with TRBD1 identical over 7 bases. Germline CDR1 is ENHRY and CDR2 is SYGVKD. V dropped 2 bases and J dropped 8; count of bases not matched to a gene: 6. The CDR3 consists of 14 residues. The CDR3 nucleotides read TGTGCCATCAGTGAGAACAGGGGTGGGGAGCCCCAGCATTTT. Translated: CAISENRGGEPQHF.

DNA for the CDR3: TGTGCCAGCTCAACTTCTACAGGGGTCGAGCAGTACTTC. Translated: CASSTSTGVEQYF. This chain connects TRBV18 to TRBJ2-7; TRBD1 matches 7 bases. The CDR3 has 13 residues. The trim removed 5 bases at V and 6 bases at J, leaving 7 bases unmatched. CDR1 KGHSH and CDR2 LQKENI come from the germline V gene.

The V and J genes are TRBV12-3 or TRBV12-4 and TRBJ2-3; TRBD1 matches 9 bases. V lost 10 bases, J lost 4 bases, and 9 bases stayed unmatched. CDR3 length: 14 amino acids. The CDR3 DNA reads as TGTGCCACGTCCCGGGACAGGGCATCAGATACGCAGTATTTT. Its translation: CATSRDRASDTQYF.

This clonotype has more than one count but fewer than ten. The chain employs TRBV27 and TRBJ2-7; unclear D gene. The CDR3 sequence is 10 residues long. The germline gives CDR1 MNHEY, CDR2 SMNVEV (reference sequence). The V and J ends lost 10 bases and 4 bases respectively, with 8 bases between them. The CDR3 DNA reads as TGTGCCACCGACCCATACGAGCAGTACTTC. It translates to CATDPYEQYF.

V gene TRBV6-2 or TRBV6-3 combines with J gene TRBJ1-5; D perhaps matches TRBD1 (6 bases). The V end lost 1 base, the J end lost 1 base, and 11 bases lay between the germline ends. Germline V lookup: CDR1 MNHEY, CDR2 SVGEGT. The CDR3 has 16 residues. The CDR3 loop is CASSYYQGQSNQPQHF. The CDR3 nucleotides are TGTGCCAGCAGTTACTATCAGGGGCAGAGCAATCAGCCCCAGCATTTT.

As concerns this clonotype: A junction end diverges from the germline sequence, so it may reflect a read error. The CDR3 spells CASSYSRTERFF. The CDR3 region has the DNA TGTGCCAGCAGTTACTCAAGGACAGAGCGGTTCTTC. The chain is built from TRBV6-5 and TRBJ2-1; TRBD1 is a possible D gene (6 bases). Germline V gene data show CDR1 as MNHEY and CDR2 as SVGAGI. The CDR3 consists of 12 residues.

This clonotype was counted a few times. A much more abundant neighbour one base away suggests this may be a read error. V is TRBV5-5 and J is TRBJ2-5; D unclear. CDR3 length: 13 residues. Germline V gene lookup returns CDR1 SGHKS and CDR2 YYEKEE (reference sequence). V was pared by 0 bases and J by 5 bases, with 8 bases between. The CDR3 DNA reads as TGTGCCAGCAGCTTGGGTGTGTGGGAGACCCAGTACTTC. Amino acids: CASSLGVWETQYF.

This clonotype has at least ten counts. V gene TRBV28 combines with J gene TRBJ1-1; maybe TRBD1 (6 bases). There are 13 residues in the CDR3. V gave up 6 bases and J gave up 4 bases, with 12 bases separating them. CDR1 is MDHEN, CDR2 SYDVKM, per germline. CDR3 protein: CASRLQGSTEAFF. The CDR3 DNA reads TGTGCCAGCAGGCTACAGGGTAGCACTGAAGCTTTCTTT. Full variable domain (missing parts from reference TRBV28 and TRBJ1-1): DVKVTQSSRYLVKRTGEKVFLECVQDMDHENMFWYRQDPGLGLRLIYFSYDVKMKEKGDIPEGYSVSREKKERFSLILESASTNQTSMYLCASRLQGSTEAFFGQGTRLTVV.

The chain is built from TRBV4-1 and TRBJ2-4, with D tentatively TRBD1 or TRBD2 (5 bases each). CDR3 length equals 17 residues. The germline V gene has CDR1 MGHRA and CDR2 YSYEKL. V shed 1 base and J shed 3 bases, with 16 bases lying between them. DNA for the CDR3: TGCGCCAGCAGCCAAGTCGGGACGGGGCGGAACAAAAACATTCAGTACTTC. Its protein is CASSQVGTGRNKNIQYF.

CDR3 loop: CASSPYGGVPNEQFF. CDR3 coding DNA: TGTGCCAGCAGCCCTTACGGCGGGGTCCCCAATGAGCAGTTCTTC. The chain joins TRBV5-6 to TRBJ2-1; D perhaps matches TRBD2 (6 bases). The germline CDR1 and CDR2 sequences are SGHDT and YYEEEE. Trimming took 4 bases from V and 6 from J, leaving 17 bases between them. This CDR3 region has 15 residues.

V is TRBV6-1 and J is TRBJ2-4, with a weak D call TRBD1 (6 bases). The CDR3 runs 13 residues. The germline V gene encodes CDR1 MNHNS and CDR2 SASEGT. Trimming cost V 7 bases and J 8 bases, with 15 bases left between them. In DNA, the CDR3 is TGTGCCAGCAACAGGGTTCTTAAGGACATTCAGTACTTC. Amino acid sequence: CASNRVLKDIQYF.

A few counts support this clonotype. The J gene is TRBJ2-3, the V gene TRBV11-2; D tentatively reads TRBD1 or TRBD2 (5 bases each). Germline CDR1 is SGHAT and CDR2 is FQNNGV. V was trimmed by 4 bases and J by 3 bases, leaving 11 bases between them. CDR3 size: 14 residues. This CDR3 reads CASSSRWGTDTQYF. The CDR3 region has the DNA TGTGCCAGCAGCTCCAGGTGGGGGACAGATACGCAGTATTTT.

This clonotype was observed at least ten times. This chain uses TRBV12-3 or TRBV12-4 with TRBJ1-1; D gene unclear. V shed 6 bases and J shed 1 base, with 9 bases lying between them. CDR3 length equals 13 residues. This chain's CDR3 is CASSTGENTEAFF. DNA of the CDR3: TGTGCCAGCAGCACCGGAGAGAACACTGAAGCTTTCTTT.

This clonotype was counted many times. The V call is TRBV12-3 or TRBV12-4, the J call TRBJ2-4, with 13 nucleotides matching TRBD2. V was pared by 5 bases and J by 2 bases, with 6 bases of the junction left unmatched. The CDR3 runs to 17 residues. Here the CDR3 reads CASSAGLAGVTKNIQYF. CDR3 DNA: TGTGCCAGCAGTGCTGGACTAGCGGGAGTCACCAAAAACATTCAGTACTTC.